This entry lists 21 T cell receptor beta chains sequenced from one sample in a study of monozygotic twins with inflammatory bowel disease. TCRdb re-called the 5' RACE reads, yielding one record per CDR3 amino acid sequence without DNA. The record lists roughly 300,000 distinct CDR3 sequences, of which the ten most abundant hold more than 4.5%. Sequenced: blood. These receptors were taken from a human donor with ulcerative colitis or Crohn's disease, or a healthy co-twin of an affected twin (not recorded which).

The chain uses TRBV27 and TRBJ1-5; no DNA is available, so the TRBD1 call from TCRdb remains unchecked. CDR1 is MNHEY, CDR2 SMNVEV, per germline (reference sequence). The CDR3 spans 15 residues. CDR3 amino acids: CASSLLGTGGEAQHF.

V usage is TRBV5-6 and J usage is TRBJ2-7; the D call of TRBD1 rests on TCRdb alone, since no DNA is present to check it. This CDR3 has 14 amino acids. Per the germline V gene, CDR1 is SGHDT and CDR2 is YYEEEE. The CDR3 reads CASSFGATAYEQYF.

V gene TRBV5-1 combines with J gene TRBJ2-7; TCRdb names TRBD2, which stays unverified in the absence of DNA. The CDR3 spans 18 residues. Germline V gene data show CDR1 as SGHRS and CDR2 as YFSETQ. Here the CDR3 reads CASSLAPSEQDSSYEQYF.

The chain carries TRBV12-3 or TRBV12-4 and TRBJ2-2; the D call of TRBD1 rests on TCRdb alone, since no DNA is present to check it. The CDR3 runs to 17 residues. The CDR3 sequence is CASSYRSLGGPTGELFF.

This chain connects TRBV7-9 to TRBJ1-5. CDR1 is SEHNR, CDR2 FQNEAQ, per germline (reference sequence). The CDR3 covers 14 residues. The CDR3 protein is CASSPEGATQPQHF.

The rearrangement joins TRBV19 to TRBJ2-1; TCRdb calls TRBD2, which cannot be checked without DNA. Germline CDR1 LNHDA, CDR2 SQIVND (reference sequence). This CDR3 is built from 15 residues. The CDR3 sequence is CASSPLAGVADEQFF.

V is TRBV11-3 and J is TRBJ1-1. This CDR3 spans 13 amino acids. The germline V gene encodes CDR1 SGHNT and CDR2 YENEEA. CDR3 residues: CASSSTPNTEAFF.

The rearrangement links TRBV19 to TRBJ2-2. CDR3 length: 14 amino acids. Germline loops: CDR1 LNHDA, CDR2 SQIVND (reference sequence). CDR3 protein: CAIKETVITGELFF.

CDR3 protein: CASSNRGVTKNIQYF. The chain carries TRBV18 and TRBJ2-4. CDR1 is KGHSH, CDR2 LQKENI, per germline. This CDR3 is 15 amino acids long.

The chain has TRBV6-6 and TRBJ1-1. There are 13 residues in the CDR3. Per germline, CDR1 MNHNY and CDR2 SVGAGI (reference sequence). CDR3 amino acids: CASSYSTDTEAFF.

The chain combines TRBV7-2 with TRBJ1-1. CDR1 is SGHTA and CDR2 is FQGNSA in the germline V gene. The CDR3 runs 13 residues. This CDR3 is CASSLVLAREAFF.

CDR3 amino acids: CASSYGDSGNGELFF. V gene TRBV11-3 combines with J gene TRBJ2-2; the TRBD1 assignment by TCRdb is unverifiable without DNA. The germline V gene has CDR1 SGHNT and CDR2 YENEEA. The CDR3 is 15 amino acids.

J is TRBJ2-7 and V is TRBV11-2; the D gene TCRdb calls, TRBD1, cannot be checked with no DNA. Germline loops: CDR1 SGHAT, CDR2 FQNNGV. The CDR3 consists of 15 residues. The chain's CDR3 is CASSKKPGVSYEQYF.

This chain joins TRBV12-3 or TRBV12-4 and TRBJ2-3; no DNA is available, so the TRBD1 call from TCRdb remains unchecked. CDR3 size: 14 residues. CDR3 residues: CASSLGGASDTQYF.

The rearrangement uses TRBV3-1 and TRBJ2-7; no DNA is available, so the TRBD1 call from TCRdb remains unchecked. The CDR3 loop spans 15 amino acids. CDR1 is LGHDT, CDR2 YNNKEL, per germline (reference sequence). CDR3: CASSHNKGQAPEQYF.

The V and J genes are TRBV12-3 or TRBV12-4 and TRBJ2-5; the TCRdb call, TRBD1, lacks DNA for checking. The CDR3 extends over 14 amino acids. CDR3 sequence reads: CASQPGQGVETQYF.

The chain has TRBV12-3 or TRBV12-4 and TRBJ2-4; as DNA is missing, the TRBD1 call by TCRdb cannot be tested. CDR3 length equals 16 residues. The chain's CDR3 is CASTLAGGPAKNIQYF.

This rearrangement joins TRBV20-1 to TRBJ2-3; TCRdb's D call of TRBD1 is untestable without DNA. CDR1 is DFQATT, CDR2 SNEGSKA, per germline (reference sequence). The CDR3 loop spans 15 amino acids. The CDR3 sequence: CSVRDRGGGTDTQYF.

The V call is TRBV5-6, the J call TRBJ2-1; as DNA is missing, the TRBD2 call by TCRdb cannot be tested. The V gene's germline CDR1 is SGHDT and CDR2 YYEEEE. This CDR3 contains 17 residues. CDR3 in amino acids: CASSGTSGGISYNEQFF.

The CDR3 is CASSLDFTDTQYF. V gene TRBV28 combines with J gene TRBJ2-3; the TCRdb D gene call, TRBD2, has no DNA to confirm it. The CDR3 consists of 13 residues. The V gene's germline CDR1 is MDHEN and CDR2 SYDVKM.

The V and J genes are TRBV29-1 and TRBJ1-3. The CDR3 runs to 14 residues. The germline V gene encodes CDR1 SQVTM and CDR2 ANQGSEA. This chain's CDR3 is CSVGSTSHGNTIYF.